These 5 T cell receptor beta chains were all obtained from the same sample, sequenced in a study of cytomegalovirus exposure and HLA in healthy donors. The PCR employed 60 Vbeta primers together with 13 Jbeta primers. The assay was immunoSEQ multiplex PCR, and TCRdb's table has in-frame clones only and misses some. The data hold under 200,000 clones, with roughly 79% observed a single time. Input material: PBMCs. All receptors come from a male donor in good health and CMV-seropositive.

The chain is built from TRBV19 and TRBJ2-7, with TRBD1 as a possible D gene (6 bases). Germline CDR1 LNHDA, CDR2 SQIVND (reference sequence). Between the trimmed V and J ends, which lost 5 bases and 2 bases, there was a span of 16 bases. There are 15 residues in the CDR3. The CDR3 loop reads CASSDQQGTAYEQYF. Written as DNA, the CDR3 is TGTGCCAGTAGTGATCAACAGGGTACGGCCTACGAGCAGTACTTC.

J is TRBJ1-1 and V is TRBV30; D remains unclear. The germline gives CDR1 GTSNPN, CDR2 SVGIG (reference sequence). V was trimmed by 2 bases and J by 0 bases, leaving 10 bases between them. The CDR3 length is 14 residues. The CDR3 DNA sequence: TGTGCCTGGAGTCATACTTTTATGAACACTGAAGCTTTCTTT. It specifies CAWSHTFMNTEAFF.

The V and J genes are TRBV5-1 and TRBJ1-5; D call uncertain. This CDR3 contains 13 residues. Germline CDR1 is SGHRS and CDR2 is YFSETQ. Trimming took off 3 bases at V and 2 bases at J, with 6 bases between the two ends. The chain's CDR3 is CASSSVGNQPQHF. CDR3 nucleotides: TGCGCCAGCAGCTCCGTAGGCAATCAGCCCCAGCATTTT.

The gene calls are TRBV5-6 and TRBJ1-1; D unresolved. V lost 1 base, J lost 5 bases, and 6 bases lay in between. The V gene's germline CDR1 is SGHDT and CDR2 YYEEEE. The CDR3 extends over 12 amino acids. CDR3: CASSLRSTEAFF. The CDR3 coding sequence is TGTGCCAGCAGCTTGCGGAGTACTGAAGCTTTCTTT.

About this clone: The same CDR3 arises from other DNA sequences in this sample as well. The chain uses TRBV9 and TRBJ1-1, with D possibly matching TRBD1 (5 bases). V was cut by 0 bases and J by 4 bases, with 16 bases left in between. The V gene's germline CDR1 is SGDLS and CDR2 YYNGEE. This CDR3 comprises 16 residues. DNA of the CDR3: TGTGCCAGCAGCGTAGAGGGGAGGGAGGGAGGCACTGAAGCTTTCTTT. It specifies CASSVEGREGGTEAFF.